Given below is one T cell receptor (beta chain) in context. The CDR3 is 15 amino acids. The ends were cut back, 7 bases at V and 0 bases at J, with 16 bases in the middle. The germline gives CDR1 SGHRS, CDR2 YFSETQ. Authors' data handling: The authors estimated nucleated cell counts from reference gene primer amplification. Assay used: immunoSEQ multiplex PCR; TCRdb lists only in-frame clones, some missing. The V and J calls and the clone size are those of that table, but D and trimming were determined from the DNA. The top ten hold 7% to 9% of the sample, which has some 160,000 clones, around 79% seen once. This entry comes from a study of blood T cell repertoires in COVID-19. Overall study: Sites in the United States, Italy and Spain provided acute and convalescent COVID-19 samples. PBMCs, B-cell-depleted T cells, or T cells were the source of the cDNA or gDNA that made up the material.

Sample: peripheral blood. The chain links TRBV5-1 to TRBJ1-1; D unclear. The source is a man aged 50 to 59 with active or convalescent COVID-19. The CDR3: CASGQEGGMNTEAFF. CDR3 sequence (DNA): TGCGCCAGCGGCCAGGAGGGCGGGATGAACACTGAAGCTTTCTTT.